This entry lists 22 T cell receptor beta chains sequenced from one sample in a study of cytomegalovirus exposure and HLA in healthy donors. The PCR used 60 Vbeta and 13 Jbeta primers. Sequencing used immunoSEQ multiplex PCR; TCRdb keeps in-frame clones, though not all of them. Of 80,000 to 100,000 clones listed, about 77% are singletons. The sample comprised PBMCs. Every receptor here comes from a man in his forties or fifties in good health and CMV-seronegative.

The V call is TRBV14, the J call TRBJ2-5; TRBD1 is a possible D gene (6 bases). The CDR3 is 15 amino acids. Germline CDR1 reads SGHDN; CDR2 reads FVKESK. Trimming removed 1 base from V and 5 bases from J, with 14 bases in between. For the CDR3, the DNA is TGTGCCAGCAGCCAAGGTGTACACCAGGGGGAGACCCAGTACTTC. It encodes CASSQGVHQGETQYF.

The CDR3 sequence is CASREQASSYNSPLHF. As DNA, the CDR3 is TGTGCCAGCAGGGAACAGGCAAGCTCCTATAATTCACCCCTCCACTTT. The rearrangement links TRBV6-1 to TRBJ1-6, with a weak D call TRBD1 (5 bases). From germline, CDR1 is MNHNS and CDR2 SASEGT. V lost 6 bases and J 0 bases, leaving 12 bases between the germline ends. This CDR3 has 16 residues.

The chain combines TRBV6-1 with TRBJ2-3; D may be TRBD1 (6 bases). Between the trimmed V and J ends, which lost 8 bases and 1 base, there was a span of 16 bases. From germline, CDR1 is MNHNS and CDR2 SASEGT. The CDR3 is made up of 15 amino acids. Here the CDR3 DNA reads TGTGCCAGCGAATCGCAGACAGGAGGCACAGATACGCAGTATTTT. Its translation is CASESQTGGTDTQYF.

The DNA of the CDR3 is TGTGCCAGCAGACGGTCGTGGGAGCAGTACTTC. It translates to CASRRSWEQYF. The rearrangement joins TRBV6-5 to TRBJ2-7; D is uncertain. V was trimmed by 6 bases and J by 7 bases, leaving 10 bases between them. The germline CDR1 and CDR2 sequences are MNHEY and SVGAGI. The CDR3 length is 11 residues.

The chain has TRBV7-9 and TRBJ2-1, with 9 positions matching TRBD1. The CDR3 loop spans 17 amino acids. Losses at the gene ends were 5 bases for V and 0 bases for J; bases not matched to a gene: 8. Per germline, CDR1 SEHNR and CDR2 FQNEAQ (reference sequence). This CDR3 reads CASSQIPGQGSYNEQFF. As DNA, the CDR3 is TGTGCCAGCAGCCAAATACCGGGACAGGGCTCCTACAATGAGCAGTTCTTC.

This clone was picked up a small number of times. The rearrangement links TRBV29-1 to TRBJ2-1, with 13 bases lining up with TRBD2. The CDR3 has 15 amino acids. CDR1 and CDR2 (germline): SQVTM, ANQGSEA. With 1 base clipped from V and 8 bases from J, the junction kept 5 bases outside the gene matches. CDR3 loop: CSVEGGLAGDDEQFF. The CDR3 region has the DNA TGCAGCGTTGAAGGCGGACTAGCGGGAGACGATGAGCAGTTCTTC.

The V gene is TRBV2, the J gene TRBJ2-3; 9 bases align to TRBD1. Germline-derived CDR1 and CDR2 are SNHLY and FYNNEI. The CDR3 sequence is 17 residues long. Trimming removed 6 bases from V and 1 base from J; junction bases left unmatched: 11. CDR3 bases: TGTGCCAGCAGCGCGAGGGACAGGGTAGTGGGCACAGATACGCAGTATTTT. Its translation is CASSARDRVVGTDTQYF.

This clone has a handful of counts. The genes are TRBV5-6 and TRBJ2-2, with TRBD1 matching 8 bases. Germline V gives CDR1 SGHDT, CDR2 YYEEEE. The CDR3 contains 15 residues. J was trimmed by 3 bases and V by 1 base; bases with no gene match: 2. Written as DNA, the CDR3 is TGTGCCAGCAGCTTGCCGGACAGGGACACCGGGGAGCTGTTTTTT. This translates into CASSLPDRDTGELFF.

The chain employs TRBV19 and TRBJ1-1; D not certain. CDR1 is LNHDA and CDR2 is SQIVND in the germline V gene (reference sequence). Trimming cost V 1 base and J 11 bases, with 11 bases left between them. This CDR3 is 12 amino acids long. Written as DNA, the CDR3 is TGTGCCAGTAGTATAGGGCCCGGGTTTGCTTTCTTT. Its protein product is CASSIGPGFAFF.

Only one count was recorded for this clone. The chain uses TRBV28 and TRBJ1-5; TRBD1 is a possible D gene (5 bases). The CDR3 totals 14 residues. The germline V and J ends were trimmed by 5 bases and 5 bases, with 13 bases remaining between them. Germline V gene sequence: CDR1 MDHEN, CDR2 SYDVKM. CDR3 nucleotide sequence: TGTGCCAGCAGTCCCCTGACAGCTCATCAGCCCCAGCATTTT. It translates to CASSPLTAHQPQHF.

The chain has TRBV28 and TRBJ2-1; 15 nucleotides line up with TRBD2. CDR3 size: 17 residues. Germline trimming cut 2 bases from V and 9 bases from J; bases unmatched to any gene: 8. CDR1 and CDR2 from the germline V gene are MDHEN and SYDVKM. CDR3 DNA: TGTGCCAGCAGTTTAGGGGGACTAGCGGGAGGAACTTTTGAGCAGTTCTTC. This codes for CASSLGGLAGGTFEQFF.

The chain employs TRBV6-6 and TRBJ2-1; 10 bases are shared with TRBD2. After removal of 6 bases from V and 8 bases from J, the junction contained 10 bases not matched to a gene. The CDR3 is 15 amino acids. Germline loops: CDR1 MNHNY, CDR2 SVGAGI (reference sequence). The CDR3 region is CASSPLAGYSYEQFF. The CDR3 coding sequence is TGTGCCAGCAGCCCACTAGCGGGATATTCATATGAGCAGTTCTTC.

The gene calls are TRBV5-1 and TRBJ2-3, with 9 bases that match TRBD2. Germline CDR1 reads SGHRS; CDR2 reads YFSETQ. J lost 2 bases, V lost 4 bases, and 8 bases had no gene match. This CDR3 has 16 residues. The CDR3 DNA reads TGCGCCAGCAGCCCACCTAGCGGGGTGCTCACAGATACGCAGTATTTT. This gives the protein CASSPPSGVLTDTQYF.

The chain has TRBV5-1 and TRBJ1-1; no definite D call. V dropped 6 bases and J dropped 2 bases, with 17 bases sitting between them. In germline, CDR1 is SGHRS, CDR2 YFSETQ. The CDR3 spans 15 residues. The CDR3 spells CASTPKVPGNTEAFF. Written as DNA, the CDR3 is TGCGCCAGCACCCCTAAAGTTCCGGGTAACACTGAAGCTTTCTTT.

The chain uses TRBV7-2 and TRBJ2-7, with D possibly being TRBD1 (6 bases). Trimming removed 5 bases at V and 0 bases at J, with 8 bases between. This CDR3 is 13 amino acids long. The germline CDR1 and CDR2 sequences are SGHTA and FQGNSA. The chain's CDR3 is CASSPDSSYEQYF. DNA of the CDR3: TGTGCCAGCAGCCCGGACAGCTCCTACGAGCAGTACTTC. Complete variable domain (other parts from reference TRBV7-2 and TRBJ2-7): GAGVSQSPSNKVTEKGKDVELRCDPISGHTALYWYRQSLGQGLEFLIYFQGNSAPDKSGLPSDRFSAERTGGSVSTLTIQRTQQEDSAVYLCASSPDSSYEQYFGPGTRLTVT.

This chain links TRBV4-1 with TRBJ1-4; D remains ambiguous. The CDR3 has 16 amino acids. Germline CDR1 and CDR2: MGHRA and YSYEKL. V was shortened by 1 base and J by 6 bases, with 15 bases between the two germline ends. Written as DNA, the CDR3 is TGCGCCAGCAGCCAAGGAAAGAACACCCCCCATGAAAAACTGTTTTTT. It codes for CASSQGKNTPHEKLFF.

This clone was seen only a few times. The chain couples TRBV30 to TRBJ2-2; D is perhaps TRBD1 (5 bases). The CDR3 is 15 amino acids. V lost 7 bases and J 7 bases, leaving 22 bases between the germline ends. CDR1 and CDR2 (germline): GTSNPN, SVGIG (reference sequence). The CDR3 sequence: CASHPIGAGNGELFF. In nucleotides, the CDR3 is TGTGCCTCGCACCCTATTGGGGCTGGAAACGGGGAGCTGTTTTTT. Based on the CDR3 plus reference TRBV30 and TRBJ2-2, the full variable domain is SQTIHQWPATLVQPVGSPLSLECTVEGTSNPNLYWYRQAAGRGLQLLFYSVGIGQISSEVPQNLSASRPQDRQFILSSKKLLLSDSGFYLCASHPIGAGNGELFFGEGSRLTVL.

The CDR3 region has the DNA TGTGCCAGCAGTATAAATCAACTTAGCGGGAGGTCCTACAATGAGCAGTTCTTC. Its protein product is CASSINQLSGRSYNEQFF. The chain is built from TRBV27 and TRBJ2-1; TRBD2 agrees at 10 bases. J lost 1 base, V lost 5 bases, and 11 bases had no gene match. This CDR3 is 18 amino acids long. Per germline, CDR1 MNHEY and CDR2 SMNVEV (reference sequence).

This clone has more than one count but fewer than ten. The chain is built from TRBV19 and TRBJ1-5, with a possible D match to TRBD1 (6 bases). Germline CDR1 and CDR2: LNHDA and SQIVND (reference sequence). The CDR3 is 17 residues long. With 3 bases removed from V and 1 base from J, the gap between germline ends came to 16 bases. CDR3 sequence reads: CASSIRGAGGSNQPQHF. CDR3 sequence (DNA): TGTGCCAGTAGTATCCGAGGGGCTGGGGGCAGCAATCAGCCCCAGCATTTT. Together with reference TRBV19 and TRBJ1-5, the CDR3 gives the full variable domain: DGGITQSPKYLFRKEGQNVTLSCEQNLNHDAMYWYRQDPGQGLRLIYYSQIVNDFQKGDIAEGYSVSREKKESFPLTVTSAQKNPTAFYLCASSIRGAGGSNQPQHFGDGTRLSIL.

This clone was observed a single time. This rearrangement joins TRBV6-5 to TRBJ2-7; 9 bases line up with TRBD1. CDR3 length: 15 residues. Per germline, CDR1 MNHEY and CDR2 SVGAGI. Trimming took 10 bases from V and 0 from J; bases not matched to a gene: 10. CDR3 sequence reads: CATTGGRINSYEQYF. The CDR3 nucleotides read TGTGCCACCACAGGGGGCCGAATTAACTCCTACGAGCAGTACTTC.

This clone was picked up one time. The chain has TRBV14 and TRBJ2-1; D unclear. Looked up from germline, CDR1 is SGHDN and CDR2 is FVKESK. The length of the CDR3 is 13 residues. The V end was cut by 4 bases, the J end by 10 bases, with 14 bases between. The CDR3 reads CASSLEWATEQFF. The DNA for the CDR3 is TGTGCCAGCAGCCTAGAGTGGGCTACCGAGCAGTTCTTC.

The chain employs TRBV6-5 and TRBJ1-3; TRBD1 matches at 9 bases. The J segment lost 8 bases and the V segment lost 5 bases, leaving 10 bases of the junction unmatched. CDR3 length equals 15 residues. CDR1 and CDR2 from the germline V gene are MNHEY and SVGAGI. Here the CDR3 DNA reads TGTGCCAGCAGTAACAGGGGGCCCCTCGGGCACACCATATATTTT. This encodes CASSNRGPLGHTIYF.